This is a list of T cell receptor beta chains from one sample in a study of shared clonotypes between healthy human individuals. Repertoires were generated with immunoSEQ multiplex PCR, while TCRdb's copy carries only in-frame clones and drops some. The sample contains about 680,000 clones, under 95% of which appear only once. Sample: naive CD8+ T cells sorted from blood. The receptors were sampled from a man aged 25 to 45 in good health. Each CDR3 is given without its conserved first and last residue.

9,TRBJ2-7,TRBV11-2,ASSEFYEQY
12,TRBJ1-1,TRBV27,ASSLTVLNTEAF
13,TRBJ2-6,TRBV15,ATGLGPSGANVLT
13,TRBJ1-6,TRBV7-9,ASSLLGVVNSPLH
13,TRBJ2-1,TRBV2,ASSDVWGGYNEQF
13,TRBJ2-2,TRBV6-5,ASSLGGSRIGELF
14,TRBJ1-5,TRBV6-1,ASSVWDNNSNQPQH
11,TRBJ1-2,TRBV7-2,ASSFQGYYGYT
12,TRBJ2-7,TRBV7-2,ASSFLATSYEQY
16,TRBJ2-1,TRBV6-1,ASSARGLAESSYNEQF
12,TRBJ1-4,TRBV15,ATSRRLANEKLF
15,TRBJ2-1,TRBV7-9,ASSLVLNPTGYNEQF
11,TRBJ2-7,TRBV4-1,ASSRAGRNEQY
14,TRBJ2-2,TRBV7-9,ASSSAPNEHTGELF
13,TRBJ2-7,TRBV27,ASSFRTSGGYEQY
13,TRBJ2-1,TRBV28,ASSLLANSRDEQF
13,TRBJ2-7,TRBV27,ASRPDRGAQREQY
12,TRBJ1-5,TRBV27,ASSLYGPNQPQH
12,TRBJ1-2,TRBV19,ASSIAGSVAGYT
12,TRBJ2-6,TRBV5-1,ASSSWGGANVLT
13,TRBJ2-3,TRBV28,ASSLLGGSTDTQY
13,TRBJ2-3,TRBV5-4,ASSFKVAGPDTQY
12,TRBJ2-4,TRBV11-2,ASSLEGLGNIQY
15,TRBJ2-1,TRBV13,ATTPSLGTGGNDEQF
11,TRBJ1-1,TRBV27,ASSSTGSTEAF
13,TRBJ2-5,TRBV29-1,SVGASGAQGETQY
11,TRBJ2-2,TRBV19,ASSMTTGGELF
14,TRBJ2-7,TRBV2,ASSAISGQALYEQY
15,TRBJ2-7,TRBV10-3,AISEWSETSGRYEQY
11,TRBJ1-1,TRBV28,ASSLTGNTEAF
14,TRBJ2-2,TRBV11-2,ASSSHSLGVNGELF
11,TRBJ2-7,TRBV19,ASSTALGNEQY
15,TRBJ2-7,TRBV7-9,ASSLKTAAGTSYEQY
9,TRBJ2-7,TRBV6-4,ASSDGYEQY